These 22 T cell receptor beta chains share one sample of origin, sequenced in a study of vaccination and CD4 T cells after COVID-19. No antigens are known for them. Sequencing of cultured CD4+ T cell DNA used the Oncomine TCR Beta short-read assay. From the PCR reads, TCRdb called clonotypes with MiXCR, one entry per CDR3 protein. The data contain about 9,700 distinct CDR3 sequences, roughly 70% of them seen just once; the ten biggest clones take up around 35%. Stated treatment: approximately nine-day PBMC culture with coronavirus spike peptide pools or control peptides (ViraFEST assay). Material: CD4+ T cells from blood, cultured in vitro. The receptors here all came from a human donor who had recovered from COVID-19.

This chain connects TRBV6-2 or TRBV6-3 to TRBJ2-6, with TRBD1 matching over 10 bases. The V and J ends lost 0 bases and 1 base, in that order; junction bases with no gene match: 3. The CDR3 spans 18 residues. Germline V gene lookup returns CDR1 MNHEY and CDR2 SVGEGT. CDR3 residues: CASSYSGTGASGANVLTF. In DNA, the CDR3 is TGTGCCAGCAGTTACTCCGGGACAGGGGCGTCTGGGGCCAACGTCCTGACTTTC.

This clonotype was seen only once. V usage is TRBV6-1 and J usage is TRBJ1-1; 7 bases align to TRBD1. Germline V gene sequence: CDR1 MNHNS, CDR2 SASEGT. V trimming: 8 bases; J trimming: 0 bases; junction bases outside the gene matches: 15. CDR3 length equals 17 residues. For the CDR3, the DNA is TGTGCCAGCCACAAAGGGACAGTGAGGGAGTTGAACACTGAAGCTTTCTTT. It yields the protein CASHKGTVRELNTEAFF.

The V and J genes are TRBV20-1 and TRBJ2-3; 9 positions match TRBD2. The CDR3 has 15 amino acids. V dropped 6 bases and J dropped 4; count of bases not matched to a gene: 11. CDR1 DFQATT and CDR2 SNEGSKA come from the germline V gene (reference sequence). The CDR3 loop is CSALVGSGRPDTQYF. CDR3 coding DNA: TGCAGTGCCCTAGTCGGTAGCGGGAGACCAGATACGCAGTATTTT.

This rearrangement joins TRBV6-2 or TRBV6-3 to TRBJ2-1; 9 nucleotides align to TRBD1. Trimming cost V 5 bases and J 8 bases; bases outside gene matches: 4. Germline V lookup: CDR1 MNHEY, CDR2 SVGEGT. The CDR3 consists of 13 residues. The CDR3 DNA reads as TGTGCCAGCAGTCCCCGGACAGGGGATGAGCAGTTCTTC. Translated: CASSPRTGDEQFF.

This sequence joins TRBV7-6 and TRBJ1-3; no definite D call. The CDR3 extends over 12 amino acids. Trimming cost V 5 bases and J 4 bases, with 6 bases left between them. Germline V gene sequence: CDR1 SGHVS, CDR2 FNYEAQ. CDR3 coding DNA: TGTGCCAGCAGCGGATCGGGAAACACCATATATTTT. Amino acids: CASSGSGNTIYF. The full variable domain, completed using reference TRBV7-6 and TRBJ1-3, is GAGVSQSPRYKVTKRGQDVALRCDPISGHVSLYWYRQALGQGPEFLTYFNYEAQQDKSGLPNDRFSAERPEGSISTLTIQRTEQRDSAMYRCASSGSGNTIYFGEGSWLTVV.

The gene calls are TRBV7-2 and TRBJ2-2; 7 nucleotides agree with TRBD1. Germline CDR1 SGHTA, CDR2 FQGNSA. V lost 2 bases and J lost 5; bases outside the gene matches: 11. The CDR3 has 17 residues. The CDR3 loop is CASSLQGLQGSTGELFF. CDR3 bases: TGTGCCAGCAGCTTACAAGGGCTACAGGGGAGTACCGGGGAGCTGTTTTTT.

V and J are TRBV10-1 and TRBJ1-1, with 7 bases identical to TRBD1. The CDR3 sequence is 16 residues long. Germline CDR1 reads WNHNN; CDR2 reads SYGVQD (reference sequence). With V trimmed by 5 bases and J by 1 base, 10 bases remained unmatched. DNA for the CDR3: TGCGCCAGCAGTCCAAGACAGGGATTGACGAACACTGAAGCTTTCTTT. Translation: CASSPRQGLTNTEAFF.

In nucleotides, the CDR3 is TGCAGTGCTAGTGGGGCAGGGGGAGGTACAGATACGCAGTATTTT. The encoded protein is CSASGAGGGTDTQYF. The chain is built from TRBV20-1 and TRBJ2-3, with D perhaps matching TRBD1 (7 bases). CDR1 is DFQATT and CDR2 is SNEGSKA in the germline V gene (reference sequence). The CDR3 has 15 residues. The ends were cut back, 3 bases at V and 3 bases at J, with 16 bases in the middle.

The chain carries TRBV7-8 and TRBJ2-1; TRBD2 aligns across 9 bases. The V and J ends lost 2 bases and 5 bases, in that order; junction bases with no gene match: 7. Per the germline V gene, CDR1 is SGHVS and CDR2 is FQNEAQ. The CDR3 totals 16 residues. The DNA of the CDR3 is TGTGCCAGCAGCTTAATAAAGGCGGGGGGGAACAATGAGCAGTTCTTC. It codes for CASSLIKAGGNNEQFF.

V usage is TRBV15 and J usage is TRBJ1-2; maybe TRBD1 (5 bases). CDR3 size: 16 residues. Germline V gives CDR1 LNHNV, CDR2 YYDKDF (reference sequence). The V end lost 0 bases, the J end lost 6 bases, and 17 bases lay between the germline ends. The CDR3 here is CATSRDRRAGIDGYTF. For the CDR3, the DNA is TGTGCCACCAGCAGAGATCGTAGGGCAGGGATAGATGGCTACACCTTC. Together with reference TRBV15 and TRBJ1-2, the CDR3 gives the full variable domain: DAMVIQNPRYQVTQFGKPVTLSCSQTLNHNVMYWYQQKSSQAPKLLFHYYDKDFNNEADTPDNFQSRRPNTSFCFLDIRSPGLGDTAMYLCATSRDRRAGIDGYTFGSGTRLTVV.

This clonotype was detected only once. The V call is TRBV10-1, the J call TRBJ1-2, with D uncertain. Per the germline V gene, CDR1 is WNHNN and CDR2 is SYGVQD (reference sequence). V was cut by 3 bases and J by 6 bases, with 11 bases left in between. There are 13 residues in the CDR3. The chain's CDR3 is CASSDSGGDGYTF. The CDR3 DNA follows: TGCGCCAGCAGTGATTCGGGTGGGGATGGCTACACCTTC.

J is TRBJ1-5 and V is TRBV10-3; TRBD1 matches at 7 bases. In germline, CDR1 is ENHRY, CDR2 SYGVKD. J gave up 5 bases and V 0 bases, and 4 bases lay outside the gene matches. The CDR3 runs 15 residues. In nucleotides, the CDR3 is TGTGCCATCAGTGAGTCGGGGGACAGTGATCAGCCCCAGCATTTT. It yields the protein CAISESGDSDQPQHF.

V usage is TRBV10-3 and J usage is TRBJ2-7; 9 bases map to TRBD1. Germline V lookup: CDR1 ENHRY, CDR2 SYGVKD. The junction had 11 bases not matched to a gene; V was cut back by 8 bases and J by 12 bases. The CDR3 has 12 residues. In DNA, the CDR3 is TGTGCCATCGGAAGGACAGGGGCCGACTTGTACTTC. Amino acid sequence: CAIGRTGADLYF.

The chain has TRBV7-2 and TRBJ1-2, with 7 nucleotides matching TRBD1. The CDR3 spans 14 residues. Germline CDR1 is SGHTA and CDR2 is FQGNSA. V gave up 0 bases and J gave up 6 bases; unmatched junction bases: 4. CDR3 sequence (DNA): TGTGCCAGCAGCTTAGCGGCAGGGGGAAATGGCTACACCTTC. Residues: CASSLAAGGNGYTF.

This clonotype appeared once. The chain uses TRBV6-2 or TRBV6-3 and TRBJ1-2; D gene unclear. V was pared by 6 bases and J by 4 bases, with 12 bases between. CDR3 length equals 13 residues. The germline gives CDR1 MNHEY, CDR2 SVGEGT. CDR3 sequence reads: CASSRLEFYGYTF. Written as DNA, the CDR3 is TGTGCCAGCAGCCGTCTTGAATTCTATGGCTACACCTTC.

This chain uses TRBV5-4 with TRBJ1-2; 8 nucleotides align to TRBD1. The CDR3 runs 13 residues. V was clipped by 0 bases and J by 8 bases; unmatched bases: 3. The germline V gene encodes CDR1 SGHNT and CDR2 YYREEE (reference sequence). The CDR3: CASSLAGGWGYTF. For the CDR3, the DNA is TGTGCCAGCAGCTTGGCAGGGGGCTGGGGCTACACCTTC.

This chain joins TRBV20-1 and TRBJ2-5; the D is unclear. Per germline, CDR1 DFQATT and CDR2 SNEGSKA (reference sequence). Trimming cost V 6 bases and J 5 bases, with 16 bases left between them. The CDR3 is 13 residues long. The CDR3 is CSAAQQLGETQYF. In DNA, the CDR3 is TGCAGTGCCGCCCAGCAGCTAGGGGAGACCCAGTACTTC.

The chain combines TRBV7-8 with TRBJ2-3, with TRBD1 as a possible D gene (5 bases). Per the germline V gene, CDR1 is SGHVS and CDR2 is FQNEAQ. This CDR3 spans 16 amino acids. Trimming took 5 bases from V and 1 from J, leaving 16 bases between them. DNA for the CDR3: TGTGCCAGCAGCCGAAACAACGCCAGGGGCACAGATACGCAGTATTTT. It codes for CASSRNNARGTDTQYF.

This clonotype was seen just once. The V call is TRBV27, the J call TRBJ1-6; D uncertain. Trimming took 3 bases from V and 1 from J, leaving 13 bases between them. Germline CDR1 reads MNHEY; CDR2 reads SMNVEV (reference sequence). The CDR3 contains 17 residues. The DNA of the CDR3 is TGTGCCAGCAGTTTTTCGGGTGTTGGATCCTATAATTCACCCCTCCACTTT. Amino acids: CASSFSGVGSYNSPLHF.

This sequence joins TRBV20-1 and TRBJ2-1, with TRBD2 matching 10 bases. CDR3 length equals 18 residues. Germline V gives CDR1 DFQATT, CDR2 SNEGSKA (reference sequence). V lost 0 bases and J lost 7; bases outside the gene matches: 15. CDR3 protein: CSARDSSGRAGGWNEQFF. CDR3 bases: TGCAGTGCTAGAGATTCGAGCGGGAGGGCCGGCGGGTGGAATGAGCAGTTCTTC.

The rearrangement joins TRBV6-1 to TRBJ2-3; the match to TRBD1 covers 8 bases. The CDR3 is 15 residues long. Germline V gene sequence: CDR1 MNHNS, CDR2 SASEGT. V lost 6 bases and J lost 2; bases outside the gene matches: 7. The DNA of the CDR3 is TGTGCCAGCAGCCTAGACAGGGGCAACACAGATACGCAGTATTTT. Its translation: CASSLDRGNTDTQYF.

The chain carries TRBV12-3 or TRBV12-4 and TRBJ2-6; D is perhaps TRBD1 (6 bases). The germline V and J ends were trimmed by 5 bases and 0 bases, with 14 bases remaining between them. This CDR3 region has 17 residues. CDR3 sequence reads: CASSATGLSSGANVLTF. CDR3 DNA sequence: TGTGCCAGCAGTGCTACAGGGTTAAGCTCTGGGGCCAACGTCCTGACTTTC.